This T cell receptor beta chain appears in the sequencing data of a study of T-cell memory formation after mild COVID-19. TCR alpha and TCR beta cDNA libraries carrying sample barcodes and UMIs came from 5'RACE with constant-segment primers. One entry per CDR3 protein results from TCRdb running MiXCR on the 5' RACE reads. The sample includes just over 200,000 distinct CDR3 sequences, approximately 10% of them seen just once. This clonotype was sampled from a man between 18 and 29 years old who had mild COVID-19 (a few samples of this study predate the infection). Cell type and time point are not known. Sequences were obtained from PBMCs or a T cell subset sorted from them (not recorded which).

The CDR3 sequence: CATSDWGDGTDTQYF. CDR3 coding DNA: TGTGCCACCAGTGATTGGGGGGACGGCACAGATACGCAGTATTTT. The V call is TRBV24-1, the J call TRBJ2-3; tentatively, D is TRBD2 (6 bases). This CDR3 has 15 residues. Germline CDR1 reads KGHDR; CDR2 reads SFDVKD. Trimming shortened V by 2 bases and J by 1 base, and 9 bases separated the two germline ends.